This T cell receptor beta chain was obtained from a study of blood T cell repertoires in COVID-19. The overall study: Acute and convalescent COVID-19 samples came from the United States, Italy and Spain. Nucleic acid was either cDNA or gDNA, and it came from T cells, B-cell-depleted T cells, or PBMCs.

This CDR3 comprises 15 residues. The V gene lost 1 base and the J gene lost 14 bases, with 19 bases spanning the gap. Germline CDR1 reads SGHRS; CDR2 reads YFSETQ. Per the authors' pipeline: Researchers report that nucleated cell counts were estimated from reference gene primer amplification. Assay: immunoSEQ multiplex PCR; the TCRdb copy retains only in-frame clones and omits some. The D gene and trimming were derived from the DNA, and the V and J assignments and clone size from that table. In the table there are about 240,000 clones, roughly four fifths of which are singletons. The source is an elderly woman with acute or convalescent COVID-19. V is TRBV5-1 and J is TRBJ1-6; D perhaps matches TRBD1 (6 bases). Sequencing was done on a sample of peripheral blood. The CDR3 sequence: CASSLRAAQGGTLHF. The CDR3 DNA reads TGCGCCAGCAGCTTGAGGGCCGCACAGGGTGGGACCCTCCACTTT.